The 6 T cell receptor beta chains below were found in one sample sequenced in a study of neurological immune-mediated disorders. TCRdb redid the calling of the 5' RACE reads with MiXCR, one entry per CDR3 protein. The sample includes around 90,000 distinct CDR3 sequences, roughly 13% seen only once; the top ten take about 4.6%. Time point defined: longitudinal time-point 2. Source material: PBMCs. The receptors derive from a female donor with HTLV-1-associated myelopathy (HAM/TSP).

The table lists this clonotype with many counts. The chain uses TRBV7-2 and TRBJ2-1; 7 positions match TRBD2. Per germline, CDR1 SGHTA and CDR2 FQGNSA. Trimming took 5 bases from V and 3 from J; bases not matched to a gene: 7. This CDR3 is 15 amino acids long. In DNA form, the CDR3 reads TGTGCCAGCAGCCTCCGGGACTACCTCTACAATGAGCAGTTCTTC. This sequence encodes CASSLRDYLYNEQFF. The full variable domain, rest sourced from reference TRBV7-2 and TRBJ2-1, is GAGVSQSPSNKVTEKGKDVELRCDPISGHTALYWYRQSLGQGLEFLIYFQGNSAPDKSGLPSDRFSAERTGGSVSTLTIQRTQQEDSAVYLCASSLRDYLYNEQFFGPGTRLTVL.

This clonotype was seen at least ten times. The chain has TRBV4-2 and TRBJ2-2; D perhaps matches TRBD2 (5 bases). Looked up from germline, CDR1 is LGHNA and CDR2 is YNFKEQ. The V end lost 2 bases, the J end lost 3 bases, and 25 bases lay between the germline ends. CDR3 size: 20 residues. CDR3 bases: TGTGCCAGCAGCCAACCCAGTCGGGGTCCGGAAGATCACCACACCGGGGAGCTGTTTTTT. Translated, it gives CASSQPSRGPEDHHTGELFF.

This clonotype was counted ten times or more. This chain uses TRBV27 with TRBJ2-5, with D perhaps matching TRBD1 (6 bases). V dropped 6 bases and J dropped 4 bases, with 12 bases sitting between them. The germline gives CDR1 MNHEY, CDR2 SMNVEV (reference sequence). The CDR3 is 13 amino acids. CDR3 residues: CASSNTGLETQYF. CDR3 sequence (DNA): TGTGCCAGCAGCAACACAGGGCTAGAGACCCAGTACTTC.

This clonotype was detected ten times or more. DNA of the CDR3: TGCGCCAGCAGCTACAGGGATAATTCACCCCTCCACTTT. Its translation is CASSYRDNSPLHF. The chain uses TRBV5-1 and TRBJ1-6, with D possibly TRBD1 on 6 matching bases. The CDR3 consists of 13 residues. The V and J ends lost 3 bases and 5 bases respectively, with 6 bases between them. Germline V gene sequence: CDR1 SGHRS, CDR2 YFSETQ.

This clonotype was observed at least ten times. The gene calls are TRBV12-3 or TRBV12-4 and TRBJ2-3; D not resolved. CDR3 length: 14 residues. The V gene lost 6 bases and the J gene lost 5 bases, with 15 bases spanning the gap. Here the CDR3 reads CASSHRYSGDTQYF. CDR3 DNA sequence: TGTGCCAGCAGCCACCGATACTCTGGAGATACGCAGTATTTT.

The chain has TRBV11-2 and TRBJ2-1; D not certain. The CDR3 covers 13 residues. Trimming stripped 1 base from V and 8 bases from J, with 9 bases between. CDR1 SGHAT and CDR2 FQNNGV come from the germline V gene. The CDR3 DNA sequence: TGTGCCAGCAGCTTAGGGAGAGACTATGAGCAGTTCTTC. Translated, it gives CASSLGRDYEQFF.